Listed below are T cell receptor beta chains from one sample, sequenced in a study of blood T cell repertoires in COVID-19. Assay used: immunoSEQ multiplex PCR; TCRdb lists only in-frame clones, some missing. Here the sample spans some 390,000 clones, approximately 90% being singletons. The material sequenced was PBMCs or T cells enriched from blood (not recorded which). Source of these receptors: a man aged 25 to 45 who had recovered from COVID-19. CDR3s include the opening cysteine and the closing phenylalanine or tryptophan. A D gene is named only where the DNA matches it firmly. Where a row states a size, it is once, few, many or the class of an expanded clone; other rows omit it.

J,size,D,V,DNA,CDR3
TRBJ2-7,NA,NA,TRBV10-1,TGCGCCAGCAGTGAGCGCCAGGGCAGCGAGCAGTACTTC,CASSERQGSEQYF
TRBJ2-7,few,NA,TRBV7-9,TGTGCCAGCAGCTTAGCTGGGACGGGACAAGGCGAGCAGTACTTC,CASSLAGTGQGEQYF
TRBJ2-5,NA,TRBD2,TRBV10-3,TGTGCCATCAGTGAGTTTTATTCTAGCGGGGGAAAAGAGACCCAGTACTTC,CAISEFYSSGGKETQYF
TRBJ2-1,NA,NA,TRBV28,TGTGCCAGCAGTGGGGGACTGACCGAGCAGTTCTTC,CASSGGLTEQFF
TRBJ2-3,NA,NA,TRBV2,TGTGCCAGCAGTGAAGCGCGCGGGGAAGCAGATACGCAGTATTTT,CASSEARGEADTQYF
TRBJ2-2,NA,NA,TRBV9,TGTGCCAGCACCGCCTCCGGGTCCCCGACCGGGGAGCTGTTTTTT,CASTASGSPTGELFF
TRBJ2-1,NA,NA,TRBV3-1/TRBV3-2,TGTGCCAGCAGCCTACTAAACAATGAGCAGTTCTTC,CASSLLNNEQFF
TRBJ2-1,NA,TRBD1,TRBV4-1,TGCGCCAGCAGCCAATCTGGACAGGGGGAACCCTACAATGAGCAGTTCTTC,CASSQSGQGEPYNEQFF
TRBJ1-2,NA,NA,TRBV15,TGTGCCACCAGCAGAGATTTGGCTCTTTCGCGGGGCTACACCTTC,CATSRDLALSRGYTF
TRBJ1-4,NA,NA,TRBV6-5,TGTGCCAGCAGTTACTCTGGGCAGCCGGATGAAAAACTGTTTTTT,CASSYSGQPDEKLFF